This is a list of T cell receptor beta chains from one sample in a study of control samples from healthy donors and cancer patients. Data came from immunoSEQ multiplex PCR; TCRdb stores just in-frame clones and leaves some out. The sample has around 130,000 clones; 93% are singletons. Sequencing was done on a sample of PBMCs. These receptors were collected from a man between 50 and 59 years old with head and neck cancer. Both conserved end residues are part of each CDR3. D genes are given only for firm matches. Clone size is not always given. Where it is, it says once, few, many or a class for expanded clones.

V gene: TRBV7-3; clone size: -; D gene: -; J gene: TRBJ1-1; CDR3 DNA: TGTGCCAGCAGCTTTAACCCCAGGGAGGGCACTGAAGCTTTCTTT; CDR3 protein: CASSFNPREGTEAFF
V gene: TRBV9; clone size: -; D gene: -; J gene: TRBJ2-1; CDR3 DNA: TGTGCCAGCGGATTTGGGGGGAGAGGTAATGAGCAGTTCTTC; CDR3 protein: CASGFGGRGNEQFF
V gene: TRBV7-8; clone size: -; D gene: -; J gene: TRBJ2-6; CDR3 DNA: TGTGCCAGCAGCTTATACCGCTCTGGGGCCAACGTCCTGACTTTC; CDR3 protein: CASSLYRSGANVLTF
V gene: TRBV2; clone size: -; D gene: TRBD2; J gene: TRBJ2-1; CDR3 DNA: TGTGCCAGCAGAATTCCGGGACTACCTAACAATGAGCAGTTCTTC; CDR3 protein: CASRIPGLPNNEQFF
V gene: TRBV4-1; clone size: -; D gene: TRBD1; J gene: TRBJ1-2; CDR3 DNA: TGCGCCAGCAGCCGGGACAGGGACTATGGCTACACCTTC; CDR3 protein: CASSRDRDYGYTF
V gene: TRBV2; clone size: many; D gene: -; J gene: TRBJ1-1; CDR3 DNA: TGTGCCAGCAGACCGACAGGATGGGACACTGAAGCTTTCTTT; CDR3 protein: CASRPTGWDTEAFF
V gene: TRBV5-1; clone size: -; D gene: -; J gene: TRBJ2-1; CDR3 DNA: TGCGCCAGCAGCTTGGCGTGGAGGGAGCAGTTCTTC; CDR3 protein: CASSLAWREQFF
V gene: TRBV29-1; clone size: once; D gene: -; J gene: TRBJ2-2; CDR3 DNA: TGCAGCGTTGAAGGGGCAGGGGAGCTGTTTTTT; CDR3 protein: CSVEGAGELFF
V gene: TRBV7-2; clone size: once; D gene: -; J gene: TRBJ2-1; CDR3 DNA: TGTGCCAGCAGCTTGACAGGAAACTCCTACAATGAGCAGTTCTTC; CDR3 protein: CASSLTGNSYNEQFF
V gene: TRBV6-8; clone size: -; D gene: -; J gene: TRBJ1-3; CDR3 DNA: TGTGCCAGCAGCGCCCGGGGAGGACCCACCTCTGGAAACACCATATATTTT; CDR3 protein: CASSARGGPTSGNTIYF
V gene: TRBV11-2; clone size: once; D gene: -; J gene: TRBJ1-1; CDR3 DNA: TGTGCCAGCAGCTCCAGGGTTTGGGGGAAGAGCACTGAAGCTTTCTTT; CDR3 protein: CASSSRVWGKSTEAFF
V gene: TRBV6-2/TRBV6-3; clone size: -; D gene: -; J gene: TRBJ2-7; CDR3 DNA: TGTGCCAGCAGTTCCGGGGCCCCCTACGAGCAGTACTTC; CDR3 protein: CASSSGAPYEQYF
V gene: TRBV11-2; clone size: -; D gene: -; J gene: TRBJ1-2; CDR3 DNA: TGTGCCAGCAGCTTAGATCGTACGGTTAACTATGGCTACACCTTC; CDR3 protein: CASSLDRTVNYGYTF
V gene: TRBV7-2; clone size: -; D gene: -; J gene: TRBJ1-2; CDR3 DNA: TGTGCCAGCAGCTTGGCCTACGACAGGCCTAACTATGGCTACACCTTC; CDR3 protein: CASSLAYDRPNYGYTF
V gene: TRBV11-1; clone size: -; D gene: -; J gene: TRBJ2-7; CDR3 DNA: TGTGCCAGCAGTCCCGGCGGCCACGAGCAGTACTTC; CDR3 protein: CASSPGGHEQYF
V gene: TRBV2; clone size: -; D gene: -; J gene: TRBJ1-3; CDR3 DNA: TGTGCCAGCCAACGGGGGGCTGGAAACACCATATATTTT; CDR3 protein: CASQRGAGNTIYF
V gene: TRBV7-3; clone size: -; D gene: TRBD1; J gene: TRBJ1-1; CDR3 DNA: TGTGCCAGCAGCTTCGACAGGGACACTGAAGCTTTCTTT; CDR3 protein: CASSFDRDTEAFF
V gene: TRBV28; clone size: -; D gene: -; J gene: TRBJ1-2; CDR3 DNA: TGTGCCAGCAGTTCCCAAGCGGGGGGTAACTATGGCTACACCTTC; CDR3 protein: CASSSQAGGNYGYTF
V gene: TRBV6-5; clone size: -; D gene: -; J gene: TRBJ2-7; CDR3 DNA: TGTGCCGGAAGGGGGGACTACGAGCAGTACTTC; CDR3 protein: CAGRGDYEQYF
V gene: TRBV18; clone size: once; D gene: -; J gene: TRBJ1-5; CDR3 DNA: TGTGCCAGCTCGCGGGGGGATCAGCCCCAGCATTTT; CDR3 protein: CASSRGDQPQHF
V gene: TRBV11-3; clone size: -; D gene: -; J gene: TRBJ1-6; CDR3 DNA: TGTGCCAGCAGCTCAGATCCGGGACGGAGGATCCAAAATTCACCCCTCCACTTT; CDR3 protein: CASSSDPGRRIQNSPLHF
V gene: TRBV4-1; clone size: -; D gene: -; J gene: TRBJ1-2; CDR3 DNA: TGCGCCAGCAAACAGCTCGGGGGTAACTATGGCTACACCTTC; CDR3 protein: CASKQLGGNYGYTF
V gene: TRBV5-1; clone size: -; D gene: TRBD1; J gene: TRBJ1-2; CDR3 DNA: TGCGCCAGCAGCTTGAGGGGGGACAGGGGTACTGGCTACACCTTC; CDR3 protein: CASSLRGDRGTGYTF
V gene: TRBV4-3; clone size: -; D gene: -; J gene: TRBJ1-2; CDR3 DNA: TGCGCCAGCAGCCAAGTAGACAAGAAATTTGGTGGCTACACCTTC; CDR3 protein: CASSQVDKKFGGYTF
V gene: TRBV28; clone size: -; D gene: -; J gene: TRBJ1-1; CDR3 DNA: TGTGCCGGCCTTTCAGGCACGAACACTGAAGCTTTCTTT; CDR3 protein: CAGLSGTNTEAFF
V gene: TRBV10-3; clone size: -; D gene: -; J gene: TRBJ1-4; CDR3 DNA: TGTGCCATCAGTGAGGGATCGACAATGGGGGCTAATGAAAAACTGTTTTTT; CDR3 protein: CAISEGSTMGANEKLFF
V gene: TRBV13; clone size: -; D gene: -; J gene: TRBJ2-2; CDR3 DNA: TGTGCCAGCAGCTCCGGGGACACCGGGGAGCTGTTTTTT; CDR3 protein: CASSSGDTGELFF
V gene: TRBV28; clone size: -; D gene: -; J gene: TRBJ1-1; CDR3 DNA: TGTGCCAGCAGCCTCACAGACAGTGAAGCTTTCTTT; CDR3 protein: CASSLTDSEAFF
V gene: TRBV27; clone size: -; D gene: -; J gene: TRBJ1-5; CDR3 DNA: TGTGCCAGCAGTCTTTACTACAGGGGCAATCAGCCCCAGCATTTT; CDR3 protein: CASSLYYRGNQPQHF
V gene: TRBV12-2; clone size: -; D gene: -; J gene: TRBJ1-1; CDR3 DNA: TGTGCAAGTCGCTTATCTGGACAGGGGGCAGACACTGAAGCTTTCTTT; CDR3 protein: CASRLSGQGADTEAFF
V gene: TRBV7-2; clone size: -; D gene: -; J gene: TRBJ1-1; CDR3 DNA: TGTGCCAGCAGCTTTGGGGGGAACACTGAAGCTTTCTTT; CDR3 protein: CASSFGGNTEAFF
V gene: TRBV30; clone size: -; D gene: TRBD1; J gene: TRBJ2-3; CDR3 DNA: TGTGCCTGGGACAGGGCGAGGAGAGATACGCAGTATTTT; CDR3 protein: CAWDRARRDTQYF
V gene: TRBV7-2; clone size: -; D gene: TRBD2; J gene: TRBJ2-5; CDR3 DNA: TGTGCCAGCAGCCCTCCCCGGACTAGCGGGGGGGGGTGGACCCAGTACTTC; CDR3 protein: CASSPPRTSGGGWTQYF
V gene: TRBV19; clone size: -; D gene: -; J gene: TRBJ2-7; CDR3 DNA: TGTGCCAGTAGTATAGAAGGGGACTCGAGGCGCGAGCAGTACTTC; CDR3 protein: CASSIEGDSRREQYF
V gene: TRBV30; clone size: -; D gene: -; J gene: TRBJ2-2; CDR3 DNA: TGTGCCCGCAGGGTGAGCACCGGGGAGCTGTTTTTT; CDR3 protein: CARRVSTGELFF